The 5 T cell receptor beta chains listed next were all sequenced from one sample in a study of control samples from healthy donors and cancer patients. Repertoires were generated with immunoSEQ multiplex PCR, while TCRdb's copy carries only in-frame clones and drops some. The profile shows fewer than 100,000 clones, roughly 78% of them singletons. Sequencing was carried out using blood. Receptor source: a man aged 55 to 70 in good health.

In this sample, this clone turned up a few times. The chain has TRBV5-1 and TRBJ2-7; D is unresolved. The CDR3 runs 14 residues. V was pared by 1 base and J by 5 bases, with 13 bases between. CDR1 is SGHRS, CDR2 YFSETQ, per germline. CDR3 coding DNA: TGCGCCAGCAGCTTGTACCAAGGCGCCGACGAGCAGTACTTC. This sequence encodes CASSLYQGADEQYF.

The chain joins TRBV6-5 to TRBJ1-5, with D perhaps matching TRBD1 (5 bases). Germline V gene data show CDR1 as MNHEY and CDR2 as SVGAGI. The CDR3 length is 13 residues. This CDR3 is CAITGQYNQPQHF. The CDR3 nucleotides are TGTGCTATAACGGGGCAGTACAATCAGCCCCAGCATTTT.

This chain connects TRBV29-1 to TRBJ1-1, with D possibly matching TRBD1 (5 bases). The CDR3 extends over 12 amino acids. The ends were cut back, 7 bases at V and 8 bases at J, with 17 bases in the middle. Germline CDR1 and CDR2: SQVTM and ANQGSEA. CDR3 coding DNA: TGCAGCGCACACTGGGGGGGACGGGAAGCTTTCTTT. Translating gives CSAHWGGREAFF. Together with reference TRBV29-1 and TRBJ1-1, the CDR3 gives the full variable domain: SAVISQKPSRDICQRGTSLTIQCQVDSQVTMMFWYRQQPGQSLTLIATANQGSEATYESGFVIDKFPISRPNLTFSTLTVSNMSPEDSSIYLCSAHWGGREAFFGQGTRLTVV.

This chain links TRBV6-5 with TRBJ1-1, with D unclear. Trimming shortened V by 10 bases and J by 0 bases, and 15 bases separated the two germline ends. This CDR3 is 14 amino acids long. From germline, CDR1 is MNHEY and CDR2 SVGAGI. CDR3 in amino acids: CAIRGEGLNTEAFF. CDR3 DNA: TGTGCCATCCGGGGTGAAGGGTTGAACACTGAAGCTTTCTTT.

This clone was picked up one time. The chain is built from TRBV28 and TRBJ2-7, with 7 bases lining up with TRBD1. The CDR3 has 12 residues. Germline assignment: CDR1 MDHEN and CDR2 SYDVKM. V was pared by 7 bases and J by 2 bases, with 2 bases of the junction left unmatched. The CDR3 loop is CASTGTAYEQYF. As DNA, the CDR3 is TGTGCCAGCACCGGGACAGCCTACGAGCAGTACTTC. The entire variable domain, with the rest obtained from reference TRBV28 and TRBJ2-7, is as follows: DVKVTQSSRYLVKRTGEKVFLECVQDMDHENMFWYRQDPGLGLRLIYFSYDVKMKEKGDIPEGYSVSREKKERFSLILESASTNQTSMYLCASTGTAYEQYFGPGTRLTVT.